A single sample gave rise to the 20 T cell receptor beta chains below, sequenced in a study of blood T cell repertoires in COVID-19. Some clones are missing from TCRdb's copy, which holds only in-frame ones; the method was immunoSEQ multiplex PCR. Counted here are roughly 100,000 clones, roughly nine tenths occurring once; the ten biggest clones make up roughly a sixth. The sample taken for sequencing was peripheral blood. Source of these receptors: a man in his fifties with acute or convalescent COVID-19.

The chain has TRBV4-3 and TRBJ1-6; no firm D call. Per the germline V gene, CDR1 is LGHNA and CDR2 is YSLEER. The CDR3 contains 13 residues. Deletions cut 3 bases from V and 7 bases from J, with 7 bases between. The CDR3 reads CASSQTTNSPLHF. CDR3 coding DNA: TGCGCCAGCAGCCAGACTACGAATTCACCCCTCCACTTT.

Note on this clone: The same CDR3 also results from other DNA sequences found in this sample. The J gene is TRBJ2-5, the V gene TRBV18, with 9 bases matching TRBD1. The germline V gene has CDR1 KGHSH and CDR2 LQKENI. V lost 2 bases, J lost 5 bases, and 0 bases stayed unmatched. The CDR3 is 13 amino acids. The CDR3 DNA reads as TGTGCCAGCTCACCAGGACAGGGGGAGACCCAGTACTTC. This translates into CASSPGQGETQYF.

This rearrangement joins TRBV6-5 to TRBJ1-1; 7 bases map to TRBD1. Germline V gene lookup returns CDR1 MNHEY and CDR2 SVGAGI. CDR3 length equals 14 residues. V lost 11 bases to trimming and J lost 1 base; unmatched junction nucleotides: 10. The CDR3, as DNA: TGTGCCTCCCTGAAACCAGGGGGGAACACTGAAGCTTTCTTT. It encodes CASLKPGGNTEAFF.

The chain employs TRBV5-8 and TRBJ1-1, with a possible D match to TRBD1 (5 bases). The germline CDR1 and CDR2 sequences are SGHTS and YDEGEE. The CDR3 contains 16 residues. The ends were cut back, 0 bases at V and 1 base at J, with 13 bases in the middle. The DNA of the CDR3 is TGTGCCAGCAGCTTGGGACAGCTAAGGTCGAACACTGAAGCTTTCTTT. Translated: CASSLGQLRSNTEAFF.

This rearrangement joins TRBV19 to TRBJ1-2, with 9 nucleotides matching TRBD1. The CDR3 is 15 amino acids. With V trimmed by 5 bases and J by 0 bases, 4 bases remained unmatched. The germline CDR1 and CDR2 sequences are LNHDA and SQIVND (reference sequence). CDR3 nucleotides: TGTGCCAGTAGTGTAGGGACAGGGCCTAACTATGGCTACACCTTC. This codes for CASSVGTGPNYGYTF. The entire variable domain, with the rest obtained from reference TRBV19 and TRBJ1-2, is as follows: DGGITQSPKYLFRKEGQNVTLSCEQNLNHDAMYWYRQDPGQGLRLIYYSQIVNDFQKGDIAEGYSVSREKKESFPLTVTSAQKNPTAFYLCASSVGTGPNYGYTFGSGTRLTVV.

This sequence joins TRBV7-2 and TRBJ1-4, with D possibly being TRBD1 (5 bases). Germline V gene lookup returns CDR1 SGHTA and CDR2 FQGNSA. The CDR3 spans 14 residues. Trimming removed 5 bases from V and 7 bases from J, with 14 bases in between. For the CDR3, the DNA is TGTGCCAGCAGCGGCCGGGGGAGCGGTGAAAAACTGTTTTTT. As protein: CASSGRGSGEKLFF.

The chain combines TRBV7-7 with TRBJ2-6; D may be TRBD2 (6 bases). Trimming cost V 0 bases and J 4 bases, with 10 bases left between them. The CDR3 has 16 residues. Germline loops: CDR1 SSHAT, CDR2 FNYEAQ (reference sequence). CDR3 in DNA: TGTGCCAGCAGCTTAGCGGGGGGATACGGGGCCAACGTCCTGACTTTC. Protein sequence: CASSLAGGYGANVLTF.

The CDR3 DNA follows: TGCGCCAGCAGCCCCGGACTAGCGGGGGGCGGGGAGACCCAGTACTTC. This codes for CASSPGLAGGGETQYF. The V and J genes are TRBV5-1 and TRBJ2-5; 14 bases are a match to TRBD2. Germline CDR1 reads SGHRS; CDR2 reads YFSETQ. V shed 4 bases, J shed 5 bases, and the junction held 7 bases outside the gene matches. The CDR3 has 16 residues.

The chain recombines TRBV27 with TRBJ1-6; 7 bases are shared with TRBD1. CDR3 length: 14 residues. The germline CDR1 and CDR2 sequences are MNHEY and SMNVEV (reference sequence). Losses at the gene ends were 8 bases for V and 7 bases for J; bases not matched to a gene: 8. The CDR3 region has the DNA TGTGCCAGCCGCCCCCGCAGGGGGAATTCACCCCTCCACTTT. Protein product: CASRPRRGNSPLHF.

In this sample, this clone turned up once. The rearrangement joins TRBV11-2 to TRBJ2-7; the D is unclear. The CDR3 is 13 amino acids. Germline values: CDR1 SGHAT, CDR2 FQNNGV. Trimming took 0 bases from V and 3 from J, leaving 6 bases between them. The CDR3 reads CASSLEQFYEQYF. CDR3 DNA sequence: TGTGCCAGCAGCTTAGAACAGTTCTACGAGCAGTACTTC.

The rearrangement links TRBV2 to TRBJ1-5; 9 bases line up with TRBD1. The germline CDR1 and CDR2 sequences are SNHLY and FYNNEI. This CDR3 is built from 13 residues. The J segment lost 5 bases and the V segment lost 4 bases, leaving 0 bases of the junction unmatched. CDR3 DNA: TGTGCCAGCAGTGGGACAGGGGATCAGCCCCAGCATTTT. This encodes CASSGTGDQPQHF.

The chain joins TRBV27 to TRBJ2-3; the match to TRBD2 covers 8 bases. Germline V lookup: CDR1 MNHEY, CDR2 SMNVEV (reference sequence). CDR3 size: 14 residues. Losses at the gene ends were 3 bases for V and 8 bases for J; bases not matched to a gene: 7. As DNA, the CDR3 is TGTGCCAGCAGTTTGATGACTAGCGACGGTACGCAGTATTTT. It translates to CASSLMTSDGTQYF.

The rearrangement uses TRBV10-3 and TRBJ2-7; the match to TRBD1 covers 9 bases. The CDR3 totals 17 residues. The V gene's germline CDR1 is ENHRY and CDR2 SYGVKD. J lost 4 bases, V lost 5 bases, and 15 bases had no gene match. The CDR3 DNA sequence: TGTGCCATCAGTTTTACTTTCCGGGACAGGGTTAATTACGAGCAGTACTTC. It encodes CAISFTFRDRVNYEQYF.

This chain connects TRBV13 to TRBJ2-3, with 7 bases matching TRBD1. This CDR3 spans 16 amino acids. J lost 0 bases, V lost 5 bases, and 8 bases had no gene match. The germline V gene encodes CDR1 PRHDT and CDR2 FYEKMQ (reference sequence). Here the CDR3 reads CASSHRQGLSTDTQYF. In DNA form, the CDR3 reads TGTGCCAGCAGCCATCGACAGGGATTGAGCACAGATACGCAGTATTTT.

The V and J genes are TRBV27 and TRBJ2-7; the D gene is possibly TRBD2 (6 bases). The germline gives CDR1 MNHEY, CDR2 SMNVEV (reference sequence). The CDR3 has 15 residues. V was clipped by 5 bases and J by 5 bases, with 19 bases between them. The DNA of the CDR3 is TGTGCCAGCAGTGGGAAGGGACTCCCATCCAACGAGCAGTACTTC. Encoded protein: CASSGKGLPSNEQYF.

The chain joins TRBV11-3 to TRBJ1-1, with D possibly TRBD1 on 5 matching bases. This CDR3 is 16 amino acids long. Deletions cut 1 base from V and 5 bases from J, with 17 bases between. Germline CDR1 SGHNT, CDR2 YENEEA. The CDR3 is CASSLVPGPGGTEAFF. CDR3 coding DNA: TGTGCCAGCAGCTTAGTACCGGGACCGGGGGGGACTGAAGCTTTCTTT. Looking up the rest from reference TRBV11-3 and TRBJ1-1 gives the full variable domain: EAGVVQSPRYKIIEKKQPVAFWCNPISGHNTLYWYLQNLGQGPELLIRYENEEAVDDSQLPKDRFSAERLKGVDSTLKIQPAELGDSAVYLCASSLVPGPGGTEAFFGQGTRLTVV.

This clone has a single count. The V call is TRBV24-1, the J call TRBJ2-2; maybe TRBD1 (6 bases). Germline V CDR1 and CDR2: KGHDR, SFDVKD. V lost 4 bases to trimming and J lost 0 bases, with 8 bases between them. This CDR3 region has 15 residues. Here the CDR3 reads CATSEGQANTGELFF. As DNA, the CDR3 is TGTGCCACCAGTGAGGGACAAGCGAACACCGGGGAGCTGTTTTTT.

The chain combines TRBV19 with TRBJ1-2, with TRBD1 as a possible D gene (5 bases). The V and J ends lost 5 bases and 0 bases respectively, with 10 bases between them. The CDR3 covers 14 residues. Germline loops: CDR1 LNHDA, CDR2 SQIVND (reference sequence). CDR3: CASSPQGPNYGYTF. In DNA form, the CDR3 reads TGTGCCAGTAGTCCCCAGGGTCCTAACTATGGCTACACCTTC. The full variable domain, in which reference TRBV19 and TRBJ1-2 provide the parts outside the CDR3, is DGGITQSPKYLFRKEGQNVTLSCEQNLNHDAMYWYRQDPGQGLRLIYYSQIVNDFQKGDIAEGYSVSREKKESFPLTVTSAQKNPTAFYLCASSPQGPNYGYTFGSGTRLTVV.

The chain joins TRBV4-2 to TRBJ2-1; 9 nucleotides align to TRBD1. The trim removed 4 bases at V and 9 bases at J, leaving 10 bases unmatched. The CDR3 totals 15 residues. From germline, CDR1 is LGHNA and CDR2 YNFKEQ. The CDR3 sequence: CASSPRDRVNGEQFF. The CDR3, as DNA: TGTGCCAGCAGCCCCCGGGACAGGGTTAATGGTGAGCAGTTCTTC.

In regard to this clone: Distinct nucleotide sequences in the sample also encode this CDR3. The chain has TRBV23-1 and TRBJ1-1; 7 nucleotides agree with TRBD1. TRBV23-1 is identified as an open reading frame with a role that is uncertain. The CDR3 totals 13 residues. V lost 6 bases to trimming and J lost 1 base; unmatched junction nucleotides: 2. The CDR3 region is CASRGQSNTEAFF. The CDR3, as DNA: TGCGCCAGCAGGGGACAGTCGAACACTGAAGCTTTCTTT.